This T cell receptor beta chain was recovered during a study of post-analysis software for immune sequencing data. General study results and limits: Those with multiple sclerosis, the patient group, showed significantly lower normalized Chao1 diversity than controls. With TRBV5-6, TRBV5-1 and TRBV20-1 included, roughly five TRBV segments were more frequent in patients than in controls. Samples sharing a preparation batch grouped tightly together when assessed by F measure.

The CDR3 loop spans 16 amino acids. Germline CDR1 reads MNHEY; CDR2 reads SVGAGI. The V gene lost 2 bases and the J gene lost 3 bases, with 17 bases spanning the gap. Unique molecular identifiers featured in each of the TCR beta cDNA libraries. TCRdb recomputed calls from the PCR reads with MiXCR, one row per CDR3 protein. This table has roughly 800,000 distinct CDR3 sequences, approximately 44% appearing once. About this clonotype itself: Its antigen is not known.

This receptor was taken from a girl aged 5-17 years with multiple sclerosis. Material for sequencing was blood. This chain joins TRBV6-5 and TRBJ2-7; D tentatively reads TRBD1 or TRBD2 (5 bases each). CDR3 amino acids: CASSYTSGTVYYEQYF. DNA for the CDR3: TGTGCCAGCAGTTACACATCCGGGACGGTGTACTACGAGCAGTACTTC.